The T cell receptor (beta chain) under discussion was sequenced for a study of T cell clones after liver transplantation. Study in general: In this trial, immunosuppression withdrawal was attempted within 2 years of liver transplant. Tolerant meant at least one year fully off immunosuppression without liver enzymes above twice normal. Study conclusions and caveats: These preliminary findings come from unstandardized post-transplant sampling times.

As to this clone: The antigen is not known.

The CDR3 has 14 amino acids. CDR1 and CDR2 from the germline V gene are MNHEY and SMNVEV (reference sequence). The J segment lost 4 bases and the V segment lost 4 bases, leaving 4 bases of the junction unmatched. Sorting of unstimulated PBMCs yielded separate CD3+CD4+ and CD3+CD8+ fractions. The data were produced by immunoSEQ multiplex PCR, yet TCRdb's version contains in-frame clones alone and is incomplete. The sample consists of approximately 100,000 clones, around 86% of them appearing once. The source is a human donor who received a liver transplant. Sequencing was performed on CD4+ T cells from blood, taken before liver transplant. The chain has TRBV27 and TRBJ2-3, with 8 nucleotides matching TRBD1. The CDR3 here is CASSSRGRPDTQYF. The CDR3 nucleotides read TGTGCCAGCAGTTCCAGGGGGCGGCCAGATACGCAGTATTTT.